This T cell receptor beta chain was retrieved from a study of CD8 T cells in ankylosing spondylitis. Via MiXCR, TCRdb re-called the 5' RACE reads, giving one row per CDR3 protein. The repertoire holds about 400,000 distinct CDR3 sequences, with 20% as singletons. Germline V gene lookup returns CDR1 MNHNS and CDR2 SASEGT. The CDR3 is made up of 15 amino acids. V lost 7 bases and J lost 0, with 14 bases in between. This clonotype was counted only a few times. The source is a male donor with ankylosing spondylitis or in good health (not recorded which). The material sequenced was blood, either unsorted or a sorted T cell fraction (not recorded which). The rearrangement links TRBV6-1 to TRBJ2-3, with no clear D. The CDR3 protein is CASTFTASSTDTQYF. The CDR3 region has the DNA TGTGCCAGCACCTTTACGGCCTCTAGCACAGATACGCAGTATTTT.